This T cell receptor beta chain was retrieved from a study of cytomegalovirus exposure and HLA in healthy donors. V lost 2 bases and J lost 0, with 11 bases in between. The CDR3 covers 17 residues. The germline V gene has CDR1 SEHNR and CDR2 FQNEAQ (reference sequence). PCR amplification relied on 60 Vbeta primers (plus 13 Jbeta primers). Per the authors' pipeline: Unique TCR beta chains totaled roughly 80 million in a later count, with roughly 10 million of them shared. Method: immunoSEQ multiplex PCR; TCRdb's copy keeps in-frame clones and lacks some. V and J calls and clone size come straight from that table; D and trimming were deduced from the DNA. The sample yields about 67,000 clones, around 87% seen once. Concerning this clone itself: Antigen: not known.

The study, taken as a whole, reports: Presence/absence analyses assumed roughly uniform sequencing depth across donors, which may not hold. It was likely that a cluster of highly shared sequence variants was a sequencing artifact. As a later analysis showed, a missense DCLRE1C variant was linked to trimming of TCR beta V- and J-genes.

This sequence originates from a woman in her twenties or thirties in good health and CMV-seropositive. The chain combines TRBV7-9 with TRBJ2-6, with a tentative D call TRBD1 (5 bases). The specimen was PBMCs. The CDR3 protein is CASSLRQGSSGANVLTF. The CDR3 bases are TGTGCCAGCAGCTTACGTCAGGGAAGCTCTGGGGCCAACGTCCTGACTTTC.